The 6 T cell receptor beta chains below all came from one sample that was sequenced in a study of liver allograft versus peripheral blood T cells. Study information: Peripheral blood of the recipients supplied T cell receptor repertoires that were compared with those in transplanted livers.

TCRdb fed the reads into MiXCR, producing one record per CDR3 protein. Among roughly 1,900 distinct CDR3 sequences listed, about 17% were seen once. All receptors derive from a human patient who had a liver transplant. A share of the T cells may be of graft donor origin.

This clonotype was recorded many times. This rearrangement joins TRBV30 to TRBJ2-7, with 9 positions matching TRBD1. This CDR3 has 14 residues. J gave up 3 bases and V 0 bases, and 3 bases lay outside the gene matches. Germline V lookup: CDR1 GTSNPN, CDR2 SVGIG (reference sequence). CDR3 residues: CAWSVRDRDYEQYF. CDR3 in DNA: TGTGCCTGGAGTGTCCGGGACAGGGACTACGAGCAGTACTTC.

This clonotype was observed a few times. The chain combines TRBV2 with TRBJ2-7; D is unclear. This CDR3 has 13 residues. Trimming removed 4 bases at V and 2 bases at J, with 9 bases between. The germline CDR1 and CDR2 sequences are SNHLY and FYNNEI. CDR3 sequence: CASSAGYAYEQYF. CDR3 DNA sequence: TGTGCCAGCAGTGCGGGCTATGCCTACGAGCAGTACTTC.

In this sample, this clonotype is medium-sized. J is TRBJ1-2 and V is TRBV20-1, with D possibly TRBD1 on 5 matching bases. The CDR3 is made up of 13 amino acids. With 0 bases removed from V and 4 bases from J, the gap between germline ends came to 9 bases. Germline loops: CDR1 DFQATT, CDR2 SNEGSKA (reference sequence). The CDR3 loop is CSARETGGYGYTF. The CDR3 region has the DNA TGCAGTGCTAGAGAAACAGGTGGCTATGGCTACACCTTC.

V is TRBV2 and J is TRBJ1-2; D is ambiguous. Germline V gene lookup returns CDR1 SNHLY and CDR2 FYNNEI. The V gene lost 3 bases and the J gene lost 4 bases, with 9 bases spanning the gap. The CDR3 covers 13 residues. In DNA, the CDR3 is TGTGCCAGCAGTGATGGCGAGGGCTATGGCTACACCTTC. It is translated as CASSDGEGYGYTF.

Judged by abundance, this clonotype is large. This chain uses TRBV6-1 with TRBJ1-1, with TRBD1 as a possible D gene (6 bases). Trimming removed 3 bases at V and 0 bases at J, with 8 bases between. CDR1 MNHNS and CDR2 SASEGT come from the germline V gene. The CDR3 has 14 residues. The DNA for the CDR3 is TGTGCCAGCAGTGATGGGGGCATGAACACTGAAGCTTTCTTT. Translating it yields CASSDGGMNTEAFF.

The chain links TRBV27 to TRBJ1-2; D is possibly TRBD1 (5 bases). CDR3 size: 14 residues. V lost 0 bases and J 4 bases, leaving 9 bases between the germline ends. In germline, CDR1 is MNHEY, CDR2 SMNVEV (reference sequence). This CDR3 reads CASSLSGHGYGYTF. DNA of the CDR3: TGTGCCAGCAGTTTATCCGGACATGGCTATGGCTACACCTTC.